This is a list of T cell receptor beta chains from one sample in a study of control samples from healthy donors and cancer patients. Only in-frame clones appear in the TCRdb table, and some are missing; sequencing was by immunoSEQ multiplex PCR. The sample records just under 80,000 clones, over 85% being singletons. Sequencing was performed on PBMCs. These receptors came from a woman between 55 and 75 years old with head and neck cancer. The CDR3 runs from the conserved cysteine through the conserved F or W. A D gene is named only where the DNA matches it firmly. Rows give clone size only sometimes, using once, few, many, or a class for an expanded clone.

CDR3nt | CDR3aa | j_gene | d_gene | v_gene | abundance
TGTGCCACCAGTGATTTTGCGGGAGTTCTCTACGAGCAGTACTTC | CATSDFAGVLYEQYF | TRBJ2-7 | TRBD2 | TRBV24-1 | .
TGCGCCAGCAGCCAAGATCTCGGCTACGAGCAGTACTTC | CASSQDLGYEQYF | TRBJ2-7 | . | TRBV4-3 | .
TGTGCCAGTAGTATCCAAGGACAGCGAAATTCACCCCTCCACTTT | CASSIQGQRNSPLHF | TRBJ1-6 | . | TRBV19 | few
TGTGCCAGCAGCCGATACGGACAGGGATCTTACAATGAGCAGTTCTTC | CASSRYGQGSYNEQFF | TRBJ2-1 | TRBD1 | TRBV7-6 | .
TGTGCCAGTAGTATGGCGGGTCGGAGCTCTGGGGCCAACGTCCTGACTTTC | CASSMAGRSSGANVLTF | TRBJ2-6 | . | TRBV19 | few
TGTGCCAGCAGCCTGCTCTACGAGCAGTACTTC | CASSLLYEQYF | TRBJ2-7 | . | TRBV7-2 | .
TGCGCCAGCAATCTCGGGACAGGGAGCTACAAGCAGTACTTC | CASNLGTGSYKQYF | TRBJ2-7 | TRBD1 | TRBV5-1 | .
TGTGCCAGCAGCTTAGAGCTAACTAGCGGTCTCACAGATACGCAGTATTTT | CASSLELTSGLTDTQYF | TRBJ2-3 | TRBD2 | TRBV13 | .
TGCGCCAGCAGCTTGGCTACGGGGGGCGGTGAAAAACTGTTTTTT | CASSLATGGGEKLFF | TRBJ1-4 | . | TRBV5-1 | .
TGTGCCAGCGGGACTAGCGGGAACTACGAGCAGTACTTC | CASGTSGNYEQYF | TRBJ2-7 | TRBD2 | TRBV18 | .
TGTGCCAGCAGTTTAGGACAGGGTGGAGCCACTGAAGCTTTCTTT | CASSLGQGGATEAFF | TRBJ1-1 | TRBD1 | TRBV28 | .
TGTGCCAGCAGCTCTACGGGACAGGGGGGCGACGAGCAGTACTTC | CASSSTGQGGDEQYF | TRBJ2-7 | TRBD1 | TRBV7-9 | .
TGTGCCAGCTCACCGGGGACAACCGGGGAGCTGTTTTTT | CASSPGTTGELFF | TRBJ2-2 | . | TRBV18 | few
TGTGCCAGCAAGGGACACATTCCCAACAATGAGCAGTTCTTC | CASKGHIPNNEQFF | TRBJ2-1 | . | TRBV7-9 | .